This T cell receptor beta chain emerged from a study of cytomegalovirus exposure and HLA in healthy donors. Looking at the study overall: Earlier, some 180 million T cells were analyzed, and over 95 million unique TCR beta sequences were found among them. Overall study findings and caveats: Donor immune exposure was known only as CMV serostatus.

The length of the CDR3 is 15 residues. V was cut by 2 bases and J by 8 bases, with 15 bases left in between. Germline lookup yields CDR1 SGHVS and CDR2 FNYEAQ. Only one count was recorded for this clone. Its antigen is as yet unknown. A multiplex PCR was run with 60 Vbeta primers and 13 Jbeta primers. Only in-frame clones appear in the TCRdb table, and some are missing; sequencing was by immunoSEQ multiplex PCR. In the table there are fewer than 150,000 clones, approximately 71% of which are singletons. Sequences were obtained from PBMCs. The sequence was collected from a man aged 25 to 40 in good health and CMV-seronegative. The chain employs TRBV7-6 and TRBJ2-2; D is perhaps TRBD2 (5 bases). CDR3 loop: CASSLMTNPSGELFF. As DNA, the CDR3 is TGTGCCAGCAGCTTAATGACTAATCCTTCTGGGGAGCTGTTTTTT.